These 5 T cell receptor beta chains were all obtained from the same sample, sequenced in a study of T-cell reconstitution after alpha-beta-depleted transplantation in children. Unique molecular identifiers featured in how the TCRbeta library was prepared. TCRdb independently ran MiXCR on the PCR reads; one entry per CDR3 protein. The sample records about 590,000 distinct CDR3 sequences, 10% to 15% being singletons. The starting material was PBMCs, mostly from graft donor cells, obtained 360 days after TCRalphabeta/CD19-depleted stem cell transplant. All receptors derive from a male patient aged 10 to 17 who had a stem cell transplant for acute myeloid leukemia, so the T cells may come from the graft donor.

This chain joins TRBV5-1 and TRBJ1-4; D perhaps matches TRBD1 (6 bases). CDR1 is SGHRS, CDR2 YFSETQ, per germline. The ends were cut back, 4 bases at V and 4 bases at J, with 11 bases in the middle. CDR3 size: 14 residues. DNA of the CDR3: TGCGCCAGCAGCCAAGGGGGGAGTAATGAAAAACTGTTTTTT. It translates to CASSQGGSNEKLFF.

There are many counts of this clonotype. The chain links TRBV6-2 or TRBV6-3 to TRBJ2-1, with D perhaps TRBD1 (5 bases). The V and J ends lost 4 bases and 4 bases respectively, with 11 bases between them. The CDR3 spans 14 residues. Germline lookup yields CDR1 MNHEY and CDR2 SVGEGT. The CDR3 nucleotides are TGTGCCAGCAGTTGGGTGACAGTTTACAATGAGCAGTTCTTC. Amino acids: CASSWVTVYNEQFF.

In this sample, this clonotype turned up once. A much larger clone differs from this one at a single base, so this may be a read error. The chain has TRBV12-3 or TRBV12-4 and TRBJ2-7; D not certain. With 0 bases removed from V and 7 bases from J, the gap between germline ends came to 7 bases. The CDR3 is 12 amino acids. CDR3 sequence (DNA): TGTGCCAGCAGTTTAGCCCTGCTAGAGCAGTACTTC. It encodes CASSLALLEQYF.

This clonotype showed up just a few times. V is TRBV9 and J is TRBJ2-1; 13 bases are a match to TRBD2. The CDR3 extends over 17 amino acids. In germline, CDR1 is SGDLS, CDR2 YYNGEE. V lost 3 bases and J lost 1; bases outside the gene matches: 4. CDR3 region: CASSAGLAGPSYNEQFF. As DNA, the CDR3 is TGTGCCAGCAGCGCGGGACTAGCGGGGCCTTCCTACAATGAGCAGTTCTTC.

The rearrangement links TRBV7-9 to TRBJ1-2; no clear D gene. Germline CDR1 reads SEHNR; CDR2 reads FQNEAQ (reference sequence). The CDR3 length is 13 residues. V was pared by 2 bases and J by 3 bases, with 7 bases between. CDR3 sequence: CASSLNSDYGYTF. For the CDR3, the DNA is TGTGCCAGCAGCTTAAACAGCGACTATGGCTACACCTTC.